This T cell receptor beta chain was sequenced for a study of cytomegalovirus exposure and HLA in healthy donors. This CDR3 has 17 amino acids. Germline-derived CDR1 and CDR2 are SGHDT and YYEEEE. The V segment lost 4 bases and the J segment 7 bases; nucleotides outside the gene matches: 15. The PCR ran on 60 Vbeta and 13 Jbeta primers. Only in-frame clones appear in the TCRdb table, and some are missing; sequencing was by immunoSEQ multiplex PCR. The sample lists 150,000 to 200,000 clones; around 90% were seen once. Study-wide results and caveats: In the analysis, some V segments, TRBV6-2 and TRBV6-3 included, were excluded as indistinguishable.

Regarding this clone: Antigen: not known.

This receptor was taken from a boy under 10 years old in good health and CMV-seronegative. The specimen sequenced was PBMCs. The J gene is TRBJ2-2, the V gene TRBV5-6; 8 bases are a match to TRBD2. CDR3 loop: CASSPLKGAGDIGELFF. Written as DNA, the CDR3 is TGTGCCAGCAGCCCATTAAAGGGAGCGGGAGATATCGGGGAGCTGTTTTTT.